A selection of T cell receptor beta chains follows, all from one sample in a study of Graves' ophthalmopathy and Graves' hyperthyroidism. Each CDR3 protein is one row after TCRdb ran MiXCR on the multiplex PCR reads. This sample has around 1.1 million distinct CDR3 sequences, with about 36% found just once. Specimen: peripheral blood or thyroid tissue (not recorded which). These receptors all come from an adult man with Graves' hyperthyroidism. CDR3s include the opening cysteine and the closing phenylalanine or tryptophan. D genes are given only for firm matches. Rows give clone size only sometimes, using once, few, many, or a class for an expanded clone.

D gene: .; clone size: many; V gene: TRBV6-5; J gene: TRBJ2-7; CDR3 protein: CASRGLAGSYEQYF; CDR3 DNA: TGTGCCAGCAGAGGTCTGGCGGGAAGCTACGAGCAGTACTTC
D gene: .; clone size: many; V gene: TRBV29-1; J gene: TRBJ2-6; CDR3 protein: CSVAGAGANVLTF; CDR3 DNA: TGCAGCGTTGCTGGCGCTGGGGCCAACGTCCTGACTTTC
D gene: .; clone size: many; V gene: TRBV7-9; J gene: TRBJ2-2; CDR3 protein: CASSFANTGELFF; CDR3 DNA: TGTGCCAGCAGCTTCGCTAACACCGGGGAGCTGTTTTTT
D gene: .; clone size: .; V gene: TRBV20-1; J gene: TRBJ1-4; CDR3 protein: CSARDMRQLNENLFF; CDR3 DNA: TGCAGTGCTAGAGATATGAGACAGCTAAATGAAAACCTGTTTTTT
D gene: .; clone size: .; V gene: TRBV10-3; J gene: TRBJ2-7; CDR3 protein: CASRPSRDSYEQYF; CDR3 DNA: TGTGCCAGCAGACCATCGCGGGACAGCTACGAGCAGTACTTC
D gene: TRBD2; clone size: .; V gene: TRBV10-3; J gene: TRBJ2-5; CDR3 protein: CASSYLAGRGSQTQYF; CDR3 DNA: TGTGCCAGCAGTTACTTAGCCGGGAGGGGATCGCAGACCCAGTACTTC
D gene: .; clone size: .; V gene: TRBV25-1; J gene: TRBJ1-5; CDR3 protein: CASSLTGQQPQHF; CDR3 DNA: TGTGCCAGCAGTTTAACAGGTCAGCAGCCCCAGCATTTT
D gene: .; clone size: many; V gene: TRBV9; J gene: TRBJ2-7; CDR3 protein: CASSHASSEYEQYF; CDR3 DNA: TGTGCCAGCAGCCACGCGAGTTCTGAGTACGAGCAGTACTTC
D gene: .; clone size: .; V gene: TRBV24-1; J gene: TRBJ2-2; CDR3 protein: CASFGGANTGELFF; CDR3 DNA: TGTGCTAGTTTTGGCGGGGCGAACACCGGGGAGCTGTTTTTT
D gene: .; clone size: .; V gene: TRBV20-1; J gene: TRBJ2-7; CDR3 protein: CSAADSSYEQYF; CDR3 DNA: TGCAGTGCTGCGGACAGCTCCTACGAGCAGTACTTC
D gene: .; clone size: many; V gene: TRBV24-1; J gene: TRBJ2-7; CDR3 protein: CATSDFQDTSSYEQYF; CDR3 DNA: TGTGCCACCAGTGATTTTCAGGACACCAGCTCCTACGAGCAGTACTTC
D gene: TRBD2; clone size: .; V gene: TRBV20-1; J gene: TRBJ2-7; CDR3 protein: CSVPSGGRDEQYF; CDR3 DNA: TGCAGTGTTCCTAGCGGGGGAAGGGACGAGCAGTACTTC
D gene: TRBD2; clone size: many; V gene: TRBV7-2; J gene: TRBJ2-5; CDR3 protein: CASSLVGLAGGVQQYF; CDR3 DNA: TGTGCCAGCAGCTTAGTTGGGCTAGCGGGAGGAGTTCAACAGTACTTC
D gene: .; clone size: many; V gene: TRBV29-1; J gene: TRBJ1-2; CDR3 protein: CSVEDRAPGYTF; CDR3 DNA: TGCAGCGTTGAAGACAGGGCGCCTGGCTACACCTTC
D gene: TRBD1; clone size: .; V gene: TRBV20-1; J gene: TRBJ1-5; CDR3 protein: CSARARLGGPGGNQPQHF; CDR3 DNA: TGCAGTGCTAGAGCGCGTTTAGGGGGCCCCGGGGGCAATCAGCCCCAGCATTTT
D gene: .; clone size: .; V gene: TRBV7-2; J gene: TRBJ2-3; CDR3 protein: CASSLELGDTQYF; CDR3 DNA: TGTGCCAGCAGCTTAGAACTGGGCGATACGCAGTATTTT
D gene: .; clone size: .; V gene: TRBV29-1; J gene: TRBJ2-1; CDR3 protein: CSVEGWAGKTSPEQFF; CDR3 DNA: TGCAGCGTTGAGGGGTGGGCCGGCAAAACCTCTCCGGAGCAGTTCTTC
D gene: .; clone size: .; V gene: TRBV18; J gene: TRBJ1-2; CDR3 protein: CASSSGSKQIYGYTF; CDR3 DNA: TGTGCCAGCTCATCGGGGTCGAAACAGATCTATGGCTACACCTTC
D gene: .; clone size: .; V gene: TRBV6-5; J gene: TRBJ2-7; CDR3 protein: CAGASADEQYF; CDR3 DNA: TGTGCCGGCGCCTCGGCGGACGAGCAGTACTTC
D gene: TRBD1; clone size: few; V gene: TRBV20-1; J gene: TRBJ2-2; CDR3 protein: CSAGRTGGALGTGELFF; CDR3 DNA: TGCAGTGCCGGAAGGACAGGGGGCGCTTTGGGGACCGGGGAGCTGTTTTTT
D gene: TRBD1; clone size: many; V gene: TRBV2; J gene: TRBJ1-5; CDR3 protein: CASTGRTGSYQPQHF; CDR3 DNA: TGTGCCAGCACCGGAAGGACAGGGTCTTATCAGCCCCAGCATTTT
D gene: .; clone size: many; V gene: TRBV5-6; J gene: TRBJ1-2; CDR3 protein: CASSPPGGTTYGYTF; CDR3 DNA: TGTGCCAGCAGCCCCCCCGGGGGGACAACCTATGGCTACACCTTC
D gene: TRBD1; clone size: .; V gene: TRBV20-1; J gene: TRBJ2-7; CDR3 protein: CSARDFGTGWYEQYF; CDR3 DNA: TGCAGTGCTAGAGATTTCGGGACAGGTTGGTACGAGCAGTACTTC
D gene: .; clone size: .; V gene: TRBV28; J gene: TRBJ1-4; CDR3 protein: CASSFGRGANEKLFF; CDR3 DNA: TGTGCCAGCAGTTTCGGTCGGGGAGCTAATGAAAAACTGTTTTTT
D gene: .; clone size: .; V gene: TRBV12-3/TRBV12-4; J gene: TRBJ2-7; CDR3 protein: CASRRVATPYEQYF; CDR3 DNA: TGTGCCAGCAGGAGGGTAGCGACCCCCTACGAGCAGTACTTC
D gene: .; clone size: many; V gene: TRBV20-1; J gene: TRBJ1-5; CDR3 protein: CSPAGPNQPQHF; CDR3 DNA: TGCAGCCCTGCGGGCCCTAATCAGCCCCAGCATTTT
D gene: .; clone size: .; V gene: TRBV20-1; J gene: TRBJ1-3; CDR3 protein: CSASPGGNGNTIYF; CDR3 DNA: TGCAGTGCTAGCCCCGGCGGGAACGGAAACACCATATATTTT
D gene: .; clone size: .; V gene: TRBV29-1; J gene: TRBJ2-2; CDR3 protein: CSVESKNTGELSW; CDR3 DNA: TGCAGCGTTGAGTCCAAGAACACCGGGGAGCTGTCTTGG
D gene: TRBD1; clone size: few; V gene: TRBV4-2; J gene: TRBJ2-2; CDR3 protein: CASSSRTGRNTGELFF; CDR3 DNA: TGTGCCAGCAGCTCCCGGACAGGGAGGAACACCGGGGAGCTGTTTTTT